This note documents a single T cell receptor beta chain sequence. The data derive from a study of blood T cell repertoires in COVID-19. Looking at the study overall: Sample material is recorded as cDNA or gDNA derived from T cells, B-cell-depleted T cells, or PBMCs.

The CDR3 is 14 residues long. Per the germline V gene, CDR1 is SGHTA and CDR2 is FQGNSA. V lost 6 bases and J lost 13, with 19 bases in between. Cohort placement rested on clinical history that participants reported themselves. What the recovered Cohort 3 donors had was two negative PCRs, clearance, or symptom resolution. Per the original data handling: Estimation of nucleated cell counts relied on the amplification of reference gene primers. Assay: immunoSEQ multiplex PCR; the TCRdb copy retains only in-frame clones and omits some. That table supplies the V and J calls and clone size; D and trimming were determined from the DNA. The sample records 150,000 to 200,000 clones, around 91% being singletons.

This TCR was sampled from a woman between 18 and 29 years old who had recovered from COVID-19. The chain is built from TRBV7-2 and TRBJ1-6; no definite D call. Sample: PBMCs or T cells enriched from blood (not recorded which). CDR3 nucleotide sequence: TGTGCCAGCAGTCCCAACCGGAGCCCTTCGCCCCTCCACTTT. Translating it yields CASSPNRSPSPLHF. The entire variable domain, with the rest obtained from reference TRBV7-2 and TRBJ1-6, is as follows: GAGVSQSPSNKVTEKGKDVELRCDPISGHTALYWYRQSLGQGLEFLIYFQGNSAPDKSGLPSDRFSAERTGGSVSTLTIQRTQQEDSAVYLCASSPNRSPSPLHFGNGTRLTVT.